This entry describes one T cell receptor (beta chain). Antigen unknown. CDR3 length: 11 residues. In germline, CDR1 is SGHNT, CDR2 YYREEE (reference sequence). Researchers put TCRalpha and TCRbeta cDNA through two nested PCRs lasting approximately 16 and 9 cycles. Using the 5' RACE reads, TCRdb records one entry per CDR3 protein without DNA. Reported are some 130,000 distinct CDR3 sequences; the ten largest clones contain 0.95% to 1.5%. This record belongs to a study of monozygotic twins with inflammatory bowel disease. Overall study results and limits: A lone strong IBD-associated signal or clonotype found no support. Clonotype overlap with others was lower in IBD patients than in healthy twins, a difference that was greatest with disease activity.

V gene TRBV5-4 combines with J gene TRBJ2-2. The sequenced sample was blood. The TCR sequence derives from a human donor with ulcerative colitis or Crohn's disease, or a healthy co-twin of an affected twin (not recorded which). This CDR3 is CASNAGGELFF.